This T cell receptor beta chain comes out of a study of T cell changes during pregnancy in multiple sclerosis. V lost 1 base to trimming and J lost 2 bases; unmatched junction nucleotides: 0. The length of the CDR3 is 14 residues. Germline V CDR1 and CDR2: SEHNR, FQNEAQ (reference sequence). Method: immunoSEQ multiplex PCR; TCRdb's copy keeps in-frame clones and lacks some. Of around 34,000 clones in the sample, about nine tenths were seen once. The chain recombines TRBV7-9 with TRBJ1-2; 8 positions match TRBD1. This receptor was identified in a female donor with multiple sclerosis, enrolled in a pregnancy study. Here the sequenced sample was CD8+ T cells from peripheral blood mononuclear cells, taken before pregnancy. For the CDR3, the DNA is TGTGCCAGCAGCTTAGGGGACAGGAACTATGGCTACACCTTC. This translates into CASSLGDRNYGYTF.